This T cell receptor (beta chain) derives from a study of cytomegalovirus exposure and HLA in healthy donors. Broader study findings: Later analysis placed DRB1 highest and HLA-C lowest in TCR association rates, which differed by HLA locus. Researchers reported in a later analysis that a missense DCLRE1C variant was tied to TCR beta V- and J-gene trimming. TRBV6-2, TRBV6-3 and some other V segments were excluded as indistinguishable.

This clone was seen more than once but under ten times. As yet, its antigen is unknown. The CDR3 has 18 residues. V lost 1 base and J lost 0; bases outside the gene matches: 6. The germline V gene has CDR1 SGHVS and CDR2 FNYEAQ. PCR used 60 Vbeta primers and 13 Jbeta primers. Libraries were prepared by immunoSEQ multiplex PCR; TCRdb keeps only in-frame clonotypes and omits some of them. The table records tens of thousands of clones, about 80% of them present only once. Sample: PBMCs. The chain couples TRBV7-6 to TRBJ2-6; TRBD1 agrees at 7 bases. This receptor was obtained from a man aged 45-60 years in good health and CMV-seronegative. In DNA form, the CDR3 reads TGTGCCAGCAGCTTAGAATTGGGACAGAGCTCTGGGGCCAACGTCCTGACTTTC. Encoded protein: CASSLELGQSSGANVLTF.